This TCR beta chain comes out of a study of shared clonotypes between healthy human individuals. A split of CD4+ cells into CD45RA+ naive and CD45RA-negative memory subsets was performed. CDR1 is SGHRS, CDR2 YFSETQ, per germline. Trimming removed 2 bases from V and 6 bases from J, with 6 bases in between. The CDR3 loop spans 12 amino acids. Sequencing used immunoSEQ multiplex PCR; TCRdb keeps in-frame clones, though not all of them. Of about 2.3 million clones listed, approximately 95% were seen once; the top ten hold approximately 0.4%. Comment on this clone: Different DNA sequences within this sample yield the same CDR3.

This TCR derives from a man younger than 30 in good health. Some clones in this sample may be carry-over from other donors' samples. Sequencing was performed on naive CD4+ T cells from PBMCs. Documented subset: CD45RA+ positively selected. The V gene is TRBV5-1, the J gene TRBJ2-1; D remains unclear. The CDR3 nucleotides are TGCGCCAGCAGCTTACAAAGCAATGAGCAGTTCTTC. Its translation is CASSLQSNEQFF.